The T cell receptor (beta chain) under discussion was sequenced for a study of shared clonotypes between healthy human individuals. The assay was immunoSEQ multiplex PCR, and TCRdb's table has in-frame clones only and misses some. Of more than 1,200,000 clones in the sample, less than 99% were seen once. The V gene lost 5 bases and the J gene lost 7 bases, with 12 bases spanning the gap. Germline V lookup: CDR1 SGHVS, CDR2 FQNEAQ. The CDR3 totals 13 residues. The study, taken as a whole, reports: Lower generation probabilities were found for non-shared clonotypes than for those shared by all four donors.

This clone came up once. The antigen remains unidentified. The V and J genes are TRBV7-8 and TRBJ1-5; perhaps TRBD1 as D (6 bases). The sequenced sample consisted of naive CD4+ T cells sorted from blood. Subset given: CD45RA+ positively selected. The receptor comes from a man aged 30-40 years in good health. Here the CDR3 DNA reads TGTGCCAGCAGCCCGAGGGGGGCACAGCCCCAGCATTTT. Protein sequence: CASSPRGAQPQHF.